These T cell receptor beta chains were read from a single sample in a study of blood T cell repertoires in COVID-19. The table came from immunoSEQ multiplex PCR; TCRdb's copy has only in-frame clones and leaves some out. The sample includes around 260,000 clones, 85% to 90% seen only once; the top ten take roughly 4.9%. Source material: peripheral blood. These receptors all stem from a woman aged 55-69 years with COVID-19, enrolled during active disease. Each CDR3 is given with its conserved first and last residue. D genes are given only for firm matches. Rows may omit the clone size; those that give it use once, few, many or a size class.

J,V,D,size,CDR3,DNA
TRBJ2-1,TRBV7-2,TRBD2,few,CASSLRASGLAGGANEQFF,TGTGCCAGCAGCTTGAGGGCTTCGGGACTAGCGGGAGGCGCCAATGAGCAGTTCTTC
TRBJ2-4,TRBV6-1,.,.,CASSEIQNGIQYF,TGTGCCAGCAGTGAAATCCAGAATGGCATTCAGTACTTC
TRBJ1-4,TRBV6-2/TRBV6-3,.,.,CASSYQRRNEKLFF,TGTGCCAGCAGTTACCAACGGCGGAATGAAAAACTGTTTTTT
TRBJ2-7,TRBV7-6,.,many,CASSPAYSRHYEQYF,TGTGCCAGCAGCCCCGCCTACTCACGACATTACGAGCAGTACTTC
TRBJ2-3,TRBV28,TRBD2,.,CASSLWSGGRAPYTQYF,TGTGCCAGCAGTTTATGGAGTGGCGGGAGGGCTCCGTATACGCAGTATTTT
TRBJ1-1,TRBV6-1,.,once,CASSEWGGPEAFF,TGTGCCAGCAGTGAATGGGGGGGGCCTGAAGCTTTCTTT
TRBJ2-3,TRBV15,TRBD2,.,CATSDWGLAGGPPNTDTQYF,TGTGCCACCAGCGACTGGGGACTAGCGGGAGGGCCGCCAAACACAGATACGCAGTATTTT
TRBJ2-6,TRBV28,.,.,CAINPSQGRAGANVLTF,TGTGCCATTAATCCTAGCCAAGGGCGAGCTGGGGCCAACGTCCTGACTTTC
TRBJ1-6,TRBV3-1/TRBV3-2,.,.,CASGPPPQPRVGPLHF,TGTGCCAGCGGTCCCCCGCCGCAGCCACGGGTTGGACCCCTCCACTTT
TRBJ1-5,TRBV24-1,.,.,CATSDRGSNQPQHF,TGTGCCACCAGTGATCGAGGGTCAAATCAGCCCCAGCATTTT
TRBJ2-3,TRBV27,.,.,CASSTTDGAGTQYF,TGTGCCAGCAGTACTACCGACGGTGCGGGTACGCAGTATTTT
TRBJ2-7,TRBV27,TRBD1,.,CASSLGTGSYEQYF,TGTGCCAGCAGTTTAGGGACAGGGTCCTACGAGCAGTACTTC
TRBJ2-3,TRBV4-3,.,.,CASSPSPRELADTQYF,TGCGCCAGCAGCCCTTCCCCACGGGAGCTAGCAGATACGCAGTATTTT
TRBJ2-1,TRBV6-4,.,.,CASSDSGGVNEQFF,TGTGCCAGCAGTGACTCGGGCGGGGTCAATGAGCAGTTCTTC
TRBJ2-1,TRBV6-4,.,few,CASSDFRSGEQFF,TGTGCCAGCAGTGACTTTAGGTCAGGGGAGCAGTTCTTC
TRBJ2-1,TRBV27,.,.,CASRPFRGTNEQFF,TGTGCCAGCAGACCCTTTAGAGGAACCAATGAGCAGTTCTTC
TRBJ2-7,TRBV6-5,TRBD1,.,CASRTLKGQAYEQYF,TGTGCCAGCAGAACCCTAAAGGGACAGGCCTACGAGCAGTACTTC
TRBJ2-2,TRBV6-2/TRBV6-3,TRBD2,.,CASSHGTSGWNTGELFF,TGTGCCAGCAGCCACGGGACTAGCGGTTGGAACACCGGGGAGCTGTTTTTT
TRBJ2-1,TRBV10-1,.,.,CAIYGGSYNEQFF,TGCGCCATCTACGGCGGGTCCTACAATGAGCAGTTCTTC
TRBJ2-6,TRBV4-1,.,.,CASSQVVTAGANVLTF,TGCGCCAGCAGCCAAGTGGTCACAGCTGGGGCCAACGTCCTGACTTTC
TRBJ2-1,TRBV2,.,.,CASAPRWVYNEQFF,TGTGCCAGTGCCCCTAGATGGGTCTACAATGAGCAGTTCTTC
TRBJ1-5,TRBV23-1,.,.,CASSLKFLGGDQHF,TGCGCCAGCAGCCTCAAGTTCCTTGGGGGGGACCAGCATTTT
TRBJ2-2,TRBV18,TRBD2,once,CASSPRSSGRNTGELFF,TGTGCCAGCTCACCACGGTCTAGCGGGAGGAACACCGGGGAGCTGTTTTTT
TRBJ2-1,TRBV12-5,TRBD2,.,CASGLVIDPRTSGSSDEQFF,TGTGCTAGTGGTTTGGTGATCGACCCAAGGACTAGCGGGAGTAGCGATGAGCAGTTCTTC
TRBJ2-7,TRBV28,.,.,CASSFLRGGEQYF,TGTGCCAGCAGTTTCCTCAGGGGTGGCGAGCAGTACTTC
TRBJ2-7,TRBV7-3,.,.,CASSLFPSGGGQEQYF,TGTGCCAGCAGCTTATTCCCTAGCGGAGGGGGGCAGGAGCAGTACTTC
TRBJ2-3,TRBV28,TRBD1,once,CASSPGQVFNTQYF,TGTGCCAGCAGTCCCGGACAGGTGTTTAATACGCAGTATTTT
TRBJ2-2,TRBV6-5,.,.,CASSYSSGRVTGELFF,TGTGCCAGCAGTTACTCGAGTGGGCGGGTCACCGGGGAGCTGTTTTTT
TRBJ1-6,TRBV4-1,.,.,CASSQDTSQRRDGSLHF,TGCGCCAGCAGCCAAGATACATCGCAGCGCCGGGATGGGTCCCTCCACTTT
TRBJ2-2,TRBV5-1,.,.,CASSLRAGYTGELFF,TGCGCCAGCAGCTTGCGGGCAGGGTACACCGGGGAGCTGTTTTTT
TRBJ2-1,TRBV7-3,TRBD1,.,CASSSTGSEQFF,TGTGCCAGCAGCTCGACAGGGAGTGAGCAGTTCTTC
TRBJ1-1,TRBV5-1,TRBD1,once,CASSPRVTGVAVGTEAFF,TGCGCCAGCAGCCCTAGGGTGACAGGGGTTGCGGTAGGCACTGAAGCTTTCTTT
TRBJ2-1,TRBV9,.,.,CASSVDPIGGEQFF,TGTGCCAGCAGCGTCGACCCAATAGGGGGTGAGCAGTTCTTC
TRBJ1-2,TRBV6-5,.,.,CASSYPGGGYTF,TGTGCCAGCAGTTACCCAGGAGGAGGCTACACCTTC
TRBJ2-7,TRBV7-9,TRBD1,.,CASQTGTGGAGYF,TGTGCCAGCCAAACCGGGACAGGGGGCGCAGGGTACTTC